These T cell receptor beta chains were read from a single sample in a study of CD8 T cells in ankylosing spondylitis. Each CDR3 protein gets one entry after TCRdb re-called the 5' RACE reads with MiXCR. Of 200,000 or so distinct CDR3 sequences listed, 15% to 20% are singletons. The sample was blood, either unsorted or a sorted T cell fraction (not recorded which). These receptors were taken from a male donor aged 5-29 years with ankylosing spondylitis or in good health (not recorded which). CDR3s include the opening cysteine and the closing phenylalanine or tryptophan. Each record gives: V gene, J gene, CDR3 protein.

TRBV20-1,TRBJ1-3,CSASIDGNTIYF
TRBV3-1,TRBJ2-4,CASSHAGGAKNIQYF
TRBV3-1,TRBJ1-5,CASSPGSPGPQHF
TRBV12-3/TRBV12-4,TRBJ2-1,CASSLPGLAASSYNEQFF
TRBV12-3/TRBV12-4,TRBJ2-1,CASSFLGQGANEQFF
TRBV19,TRBJ1-5,CASNTYIEQPQHF
TRBV12-3/TRBV12-4,TRBJ2-1,CASGQAGGPADEQFF
TRBV6-1,TRBJ2-1,CASKWDIAYNEQFF
TRBV4-3,TRBJ1-2,CASAGSPGTGWNGYTF
TRBV7-9,TRBJ2-2,CASTASRGNTGELFF
TRBV30,TRBJ2-5,CAWSSRGRETQYF
TRBV12-3/TRBV12-4,TRBJ1-1,CASKKWGVPEAFF
TRBV12-3/TRBV12-4,TRBJ1-6,CASSLHVGGTYNSPLHF
TRBV7-9,TRBJ2-1,CASSLGGADNEQFF
TRBV6-5,TRBJ2-1,CASSFLQGFYNEQFF
TRBV12-3/TRBV12-4,TRBJ1-3,CASSFGPAVRGNTIYF
TRBV29-1,TRBJ2-5,CSAHSGTQYF
TRBV12-3/TRBV12-4,TRBJ1-5,CASSSGQPNQPQHF
TRBV29-1,TRBJ2-7,CSVLTGQGSYEQYF
TRBV20-1,TRBJ2-2,CSGLAPNTGELFF
TRBV11-3,TRBJ2-1,CASSLGGGGNEQFF
TRBV7-9,TRBJ2-3,CASSLAQSTDTQYF
TRBV6-5,TRBJ2-1,CASSYRGNYNEQFF
TRBV12-3/TRBV12-4,TRBJ2-1,CASSLVSSRWLFF
TRBV2,TRBJ1-5,CASSGQNQPQHF
TRBV24-1,TRBJ2-3,CATSDPGTTDTQYF
TRBV12-3/TRBV12-4,TRBJ1-5,CASSLQGASNQPQHF
TRBV4-3,TRBJ2-3,CASSPRGRTDTQYF
TRBV5-5,TRBJ2-1,CASSRPVGGRGHYNEQFF
TRBV29-1,TRBJ1-1,CSVEVTGHTNTEAFF
TRBV30,TRBJ2-1,CAWSVGLAGLDNEQFF
TRBV12-3/TRBV12-4,TRBJ1-2,CASSAGGGYTF
TRBV6-1,TRBJ2-6,CASSVGLSSGANVLTF
TRBV30,TRBJ1-2,CAWSVRVYGYTF
TRBV27,TRBJ2-5,CASSTYRDNQETQYF
TRBV6-1,TRBJ1-2,CASRRQANYGYTF
TRBV9,TRBJ2-2,CASSVGAQGNTGELFF
TRBV5-1,TRBJ2-2,CASSWAGQDTGELFF
TRBV6-5,TRBJ2-5,CASSYAGPQETQYF
TRBV4-2,TRBJ2-5,CASSQIPTGAETQYF